This T cell receptor (beta chain) comes out of a study of T-cell memory formation after mild COVID-19. Notes on the study in general: The authors left the SARS-CoV-2 specificity of second-wave clones peaking on day 37 unconfirmed.

This CDR3 region has 13 residues. V lost 5 bases to trimming and J lost 5 bases, with 13 bases between them. TCRdb ran MiXCR on the 5' RACE reads and lists one entry per CDR3 protein. Among almost 550,000 distinct CDR3 sequences listed, roughly 20% were seen once. As for this clonotype: The antigen remains unidentified.

The sequenced sample was PBMCs or a T cell subset sorted from them (not recorded which). V gene TRBV12-3 or TRBV12-4 combines with J gene TRBJ2-7, with D uncertain. This receptor was taken from an adult woman who had mild COVID-19 (a few samples of this study predate the infection). Cell type and time point are not known. CDR3 sequence (DNA): TGTGCCAGCAGTAACCGGTTCCCCCACGAGCAGTACTTC. It translates to CASSNRFPHEQYF.